This TCR beta chain was recorded in a study of read filtering for tumor transcriptome and immune sequencing. Across the whole study: By R-ISS, stages I, II and III held approximately 8, 17 and 7 patients. RNA-seq yielded only roughly 75 to 1,400 TCR reads, IR-seq about 3.5 to 10.27 million.

This library used roughly 430 ng RNA and molecular barcoded adaptors spanning alpha/delta and beta/gamma chains. TCRdb re-derived calls from the reads in MiXCR, one entry per CDR3 protein. Of some 130,000 distinct CDR3 sequences in the sample, roughly an eighth are singletons; the top ten hold 8.4%. Per the germline V gene, CDR1 is SEHNR and CDR2 is FQNEAQ (reference sequence). V lost 5 bases and J lost 0, with 17 bases in between. The CDR3 is 17 amino acids. This clonotype was seen repeatedly, ten times or more. The antigen remains undetermined. Findings and limits, study-wide: This fraction held mixed bone marrow immune cells after CD138-negative sorting. Even smaller IR-seq throughput identified most shared clonotypes.

Sequencing input: a population of CD138-negative cells sorted from bone marrow. The chain joins TRBV7-9 to TRBJ1-5, with a possible D match to TRBD1 (5 bases). The receptor was derived from a donor at least 40 years old with multiple myeloma. The CDR3 coding sequence is TGTGCCAGCAGCCCCGACAGTTCCTCGTCTAGCAATCAGCCCCAGCATTTT. Its translation: CASSPDSSSSSNQPQHF.